This TCR beta chain was captured in a study of CD8 T cells in Susac syndrome. Background on the study: There were Susac syndrome patients who were therapy-naive at blood draw, others on corticosteroids, and others on intravenous immunoglobulin alone. Findings and caveats of the study: Several Susac-specific public clones appeared in CD8+ TEMRA repertoires, and sixteen in total CD8+ repertoires.

Sequencing of TCR beta covered CD8+ and CD4+ T cells obtained from blood. An amount of RNA that ranged from roughly 0.5 to 1 ug was reverse transcribed with random hexamers. Amplification of the TCR beta CDR3 was carried out by immunoSEQ multiplex PCR, which spanned a total of 54 Vbeta and 13 Jbeta segments. Each CDR3 protein gets one entry after TCRdb re-called the immunoSEQ multiplex PCR reads with MiXCR. The table has 75,000 to 95,000 distinct CDR3 sequences, approximately 95% seen once. The CDR3 spans 11 residues. CDR1 is MNHNY and CDR2 is SVGAGI in the germline V gene (reference sequence). V gave up 11 bases and J gave up 5 bases, with 12 bases separating them. With regard to this clonotype: Its antigen is unidentified.

This TCR was recovered from a human donor with Susac syndrome. Sequencing used CD8+ T cells from PBMCs. The chain links TRBV6-6 to TRBJ2-5; no reliable D call. CDR3: CAVTVGETQYF. CDR3 DNA sequence: TGTGCCGTAACGGTTGGGGAGACCCAGTACTTC.